A selection of T cell receptor beta chains follows, all from one sample in a study of blood T cell repertoires in COVID-19. TCRdb's table, derived via immunoSEQ multiplex PCR, lists solely in-frame clones and lacks some. The sample contains 130,000 to 150,000 clones, approximately 80% of which appear only once. The sample was peripheral blood. The receptors stem from a man in his 60s with active or convalescent COVID-19. CDR3s include the opening cysteine and the closing phenylalanine or tryptophan. Each record gives: D gene, V gene, J gene, clone size, CDR3 DNA, CDR3 protein. The D gene is left open where the match is weak. Size is omitted from some rows. Given values are once, few, many or a class for expanded clones.

D: .; V: TRBV7-8; J: TRBJ1-2; size: once; DNA: TGTGCCAGCAGCCAGCGCGGTAACTATGGCTACACCTTC; CDR3: CASSQRGNYGYTF
D: .; V: TRBV6-5; J: TRBJ2-7; size: .; DNA: TGTGCCAGCAGTTCAGACTTCTACGAGCAGTACTTC; CDR3: CASSSDFYEQYF
D: TRBD1; V: TRBV6-4; J: TRBJ1-1; size: .; DNA: TGTGCCAGCAGTGACTCGGGCAGGGGGGAAGCTTTCTTT; CDR3: CASSDSGRGEAFF
D: .; V: TRBV7-9; J: TRBJ1-5; size: once; DNA: TGTGCTAGCAGCTTCCGCAGGGGCCAGCCCCAGCATTTT; CDR3: CASSFRRGQPQHF
D: TRBD1; V: TRBV10-3; J: TRBJ1-1; size: .; DNA: TGTGCCATCAGTGACGGAGGGGGGACAGTTGGGGCTTTCTTT; CDR3: CAISDGGGTVGAFF
D: .; V: TRBV7-3; J: TRBJ1-1; size: .; DNA: TGTGCCAGCAGCTCTACCGGGACTGTGGGAACTGAAGCTTTCTTT; CDR3: CASSSTGTVGTEAFF
D: TRBD1; V: TRBV7-2; J: TRBJ1-2; size: .; DNA: TGTGCCAGCAGCTTGCAGACAGGGGCTGGCTATGGCTACACCTTC; CDR3: CASSLQTGAGYGYTF
D: .; V: TRBV6-4; J: TRBJ1-1; size: .; DNA: TGTGCCAGCAGTGACTCGATAACAGGCCCCACTTTCTTT; CDR3: CASSDSITGPTFF
D: TRBD2; V: TRBV7-7; J: TRBJ2-3; size: .; DNA: TGTGCCAGCAGCCCCGGCTCAGTAGCGGGAGGGGGAGATACGCAGTATTTT; CDR3: CASSPGSVAGGGDTQYF
D: .; V: TRBV7-9; J: TRBJ1-5; size: .; DNA: TGTGCCAGCAGCACCTCCGGGAACAATCAGCCCCAGCATTTT; CDR3: CASSTSGNNQPQHF
D: TRBD1; V: TRBV6-5; J: TRBJ1-1; size: .; DNA: TGTGCCAGCAGTTACTGGGCAGGGGGCGAGTCCACTGAAGCTTTCTTT; CDR3: CASSYWAGGESTEAFF
D: TRBD1; V: TRBV24-1; J: TRBJ1-2; size: .; DNA: TGTGCCACCAGTGGAGGGGGCGAGGGCTACACCTTC; CDR3: CATSGGGEGYTF
D: TRBD1; V: TRBV18; J: TRBJ1-6; size: .; DNA: TGTGCCAGCTCACCTTCGAGACAGGGGTGGTACAATTCACCCCTCCACTTT; CDR3: CASSPSRQGWYNSPLHF
D: TRBD1; V: TRBV28; J: TRBJ1-2; size: few; DNA: TGTGCCAGCAGTCTCACAGGGGTGTATGGCTACACCTTC; CDR3: CASSLTGVYGYTF
D: .; V: TRBV28; J: TRBJ1-1; size: .; DNA: TGTGCCAGCAGTTTATACGGGGGAAACACTGAAGCTTTCTTT; CDR3: CASSLYGGNTEAFF
D: .; V: TRBV28; J: TRBJ2-7; size: .; DNA: TGTGCCAGCACCTCCCAGCGGTACTCCTACGAGCAGTACTTC; CDR3: CASTSQRYSYEQYF
D: .; V: TRBV5-5; J: TRBJ1-1; size: .; DNA: TGTGCCAGTTACCGGGGAGAGGGCATGAACACTGAAGCTTTCTTT; CDR3: CASYRGEGMNTEAFF
D: .; V: TRBV6-1; J: TRBJ2-6; size: .; DNA: TGTGCCAGCAGTGAACTTGGCAGGGGATCTGGGGCCAACGTCCTGACTTTC; CDR3: CASSELGRGSGANVLTF
D: .; V: TRBV6-5; J: TRBJ2-3; size: .; DNA: TGTGCCAGCACCCCCACATTTCAAACAGATACGCAGTATTTT; CDR3: CASTPTFQTDTQYF
D: .; V: TRBV7-9; J: TRBJ2-7; size: few; DNA: TGTGCCAGCAGCTTAGTGGTGGGCGTGGGCTACGAGCAGTACTTC; CDR3: CASSLVVGVGYEQYF
D: .; V: TRBV6-2/TRBV6-3; J: TRBJ2-2; size: .; DNA: TGTGCCAGCAGTCCCGCTAGCCTCGGGAGACGAATCGGGGAGCTGTTTTTT; CDR3: CASSPASLGRRIGELFF
D: .; V: TRBV7-8; J: TRBJ1-1; size: .; DNA: TGTGCCAGCAGCCCGGTTAGACAGCCGTACACTGAAGCTTTCTTT; CDR3: CASSPVRQPYTEAFF
D: .; V: TRBV7-9; J: TRBJ1-5; size: few; DNA: TGTGCCAGCAGCTTAGATGGGGGGTATAGCAATCAGCCCCAGCATTTT; CDR3: CASSLDGGYSNQPQHF
D: .; V: TRBV29-1; J: TRBJ1-2; size: .; DNA: TGCAGCGCTACCGGGGGGAGCGGCTACACCTTC; CDR3: CSATGGSGYTF
D: .; V: TRBV4-2; J: TRBJ2-7; size: .; DNA: TGTGCCAGCAGCCAGCGTGTAGGGGATTTCTACGAGCAGTACTTC; CDR3: CASSQRVGDFYEQYF
D: TRBD1; V: TRBV29-1; J: TRBJ1-1; size: .; DNA: TGCAGCGTTGATGGGGCAGGGGGGAACACTGAAGCTTTCTTT; CDR3: CSVDGAGGNTEAFF
D: TRBD1; V: TRBV19; J: TRBJ2-4; size: .; DNA: TGTGCCAGTCGGGGACAGGGGCGCCGATCCAAAAACATTCAGTACTTC; CDR3: CASRGQGRRSKNIQYF
D: TRBD2; V: TRBV4-2; J: TRBJ2-3; size: .; DNA: TGTGCCAGCAGCCACCACACTAGCGGAGGGGGCACAGATACGCAGTATTTT; CDR3: CASSHHTSGGGTDTQYF
D: TRBD1; V: TRBV5-1; J: TRBJ1-2; size: few; DNA: TGCGCCAGCAGCTCAGGGGGCGACTATGGCTACACCTTC; CDR3: CASSSGGDYGYTF
D: .; V: TRBV5-1; J: TRBJ2-1; size: few; DNA: TGCGCCAGCAGCTTGGCCTTGAGCGGCTCCTACAATGAGCAGTTCTTC; CDR3: CASSLALSGSYNEQFF
D: .; V: TRBV5-1; J: TRBJ2-7; size: .; DNA: TGCGCCAGCAGCCGAAGGGGTGGGTTAGCAGGGAACGAGAACTACGAGCAGTACTTC; CDR3: CASSRRGGLAGNENYEQYF
D: .; V: TRBV5-6; J: TRBJ1-5; size: .; DNA: TGTGCCAGCAGCTTGAGGGGTGCGAGCAATCAGCCCCAGCATTTT; CDR3: CASSLRGASNQPQHF
D: TRBD1; V: TRBV6-5; J: TRBJ1-1; size: .; DNA: TGTGCCAGCAGCTTTCGACAGGGTGAAGCTTTCTTT; CDR3: CASSFRQGEAFF
D: TRBD2; V: TRBV4-1; J: TRBJ2-1; size: .; DNA: TGCGCCAGCAGCCTAGAGACTAGCGGGAGGGTCAATGAGCAGTTCTTC; CDR3: CASSLETSGRVNEQFF
D: .; V: TRBV6-1; J: TRBJ1-1; size: .; DNA: TGTGCCAGCAGTGAACTGGGACAGAACACTGAAGCTTTCTTT; CDR3: CASSELGQNTEAFF
D: .; V: TRBV5-4; J: TRBJ2-7; size: .; DNA: TGTGCCAGCAGCCCAGGGACACGGCTGGGCGAGCAGTACTTC; CDR3: CASSPGTRLGEQYF
D: .; V: TRBV9; J: TRBJ1-3; size: .; DNA: TGTGCCAGCAGCTTACACAGGTCCGGAAACACCATATATTTT; CDR3: CASSLHRSGNTIYF
D: .; V: TRBV7-9; J: TRBJ1-4; size: few; DNA: TGTGCCAGCAGCTTACCCCAGAATGAAAAACTGTTTTTT; CDR3: CASSLPQNEKLFF
D: .; V: TRBV3-1/TRBV3-2; J: TRBJ2-2; size: .; DNA: TGTGCCAGCAGCCTCCAGGGGGGGGAGCTGTTTTTT; CDR3: CASSLQGGELFF
D: TRBD2; V: TRBV27; J: TRBJ2-7; size: once; DNA: TGTGCCAGCAGTTTCCGAACTAGCGGGAGACCCAACGAGCAGTACTTC; CDR3: CASSFRTSGRPNEQYF
D: TRBD2; V: TRBV10-3; J: TRBJ2-2; size: once; DNA: TGTGCCATCAGTGGAGGAACTAGCGGGAGTTTAGTCGGCGGAGCATCGAACACCGGGGAGCTGTTTTTT; CDR3: CAISGGTSGSLVGGASNTGELFF
D: TRBD1; V: TRBV5-6; J: TRBJ1-2; size: .; DNA: TGTGCCAGCAGCTTGACACAGGGGGGAGTTGACTATGGCTACACCTTC; CDR3: CASSLTQGGVDYGYTF
D: TRBD2; V: TRBV30; J: TRBJ2-7; size: .; DNA: TGTGCCTGGAAGGGAGGCGGGAGGAGAGAGGAGTACGAGCAGTACTTC; CDR3: CAWKGGGRREEYEQYF
D: TRBD1; V: TRBV5-1; J: TRBJ2-7; size: .; DNA: TGCGCCAGCAGCATCACGACAGGGATGTTGGATTACGAGCAGTACTTC; CDR3: CASSITTGMLDYEQYF
D: TRBD1; V: TRBV12-3/TRBV12-4; J: TRBJ1-1; size: .; DNA: TGTGCCAGCAGCCTCACAGGGGAAACTGAAGCTTTCTTT; CDR3: CASSLTGETEAFF
D: TRBD1; V: TRBV9; J: TRBJ1-2; size: .; DNA: TGTGCCAGCGGGACAGACTATGGCTACACCTTC; CDR3: CASGTDYGYTF
D: TRBD2; V: TRBV7-8; J: TRBJ2-1; size: .; DNA: TGTGCCAGCAGCTTCCGGACTAGCGGGAGTAGGGGTTTCAATGAGCAGTTCTTC; CDR3: CASSFRTSGSRGFNEQFF
D: TRBD1; V: TRBV5-1; J: TRBJ2-1; size: .; DNA: TGCGCCAGCAGCTTGGAAGGGACAGGGTACAATGAGCAGTTCTTC; CDR3: CASSLEGTGYNEQFF
D: .; V: TRBV13; J: TRBJ1-1; size: .; DNA: TGTGCCAGCAGCCCACTGCAAAAAATGAACACTGAAGCTTTCTTT; CDR3: CASSPLQKMNTEAFF
D: TRBD2; V: TRBV11-2; J: TRBJ2-3; size: .; DNA: TGTGCCAGCAGCAGACTAGCGGGAGGCTGGGATACGCAGTATTTT; CDR3: CASSRLAGGWDTQYF
D: TRBD2; V: TRBV4-1; J: TRBJ2-1; size: .; DNA: TGCGCCAGCAGCCAAGGCGGGAGGGCCTCATCGGATGAGCAGTTCTTC; CDR3: CASSQGGRASSDEQFF
D: .; V: TRBV10-1; J: TRBJ2-7; size: once; DNA: TGCGCCAGCAGTCGAGACTCTACCTACGAGCAGTACTTC; CDR3: CASSRDSTYEQYF
D: TRBD2; V: TRBV5-4; J: TRBJ2-3; size: .; DNA: TGTGCCAGCAGCCTGGGACTAGCGGGGTATACGCAGTATTTT; CDR3: CASSLGLAGYTQYF
D: TRBD1; V: TRBV19; J: TRBJ1-1; size: .; DNA: TGTGCCACCTTCCGGGACAGGGGGAGGAACACTGAAGCTTTCTTT; CDR3: CATFRDRGRNTEAFF
D: .; V: TRBV28; J: TRBJ2-7; size: many; DNA: TGTGCCAGCATGGTACAGGCTACCTACGAGCAGTACTTC; CDR3: CASMVQATYEQYF
D: .; V: TRBV19; J: TRBJ1-5; size: .; DNA: TGTGCCACCCATCTCGTCGGGGGAAATCAGCCCCAGCATTTT; CDR3: CATHLVGGNQPQHF
D: .; V: TRBV7-8; J: TRBJ2-5; size: .; DNA: TGTGCCAGCAGCTTAGTGGGGGGGCGTGAAGAGACCCAGTACTTC; CDR3: CASSLVGGREETQYF
D: .; V: TRBV27; J: TRBJ2-7; size: .; DNA: TGTGCCAGCAGTTTATTGACAGCAGACGAGCAGTACTTC; CDR3: CASSLLTADEQYF